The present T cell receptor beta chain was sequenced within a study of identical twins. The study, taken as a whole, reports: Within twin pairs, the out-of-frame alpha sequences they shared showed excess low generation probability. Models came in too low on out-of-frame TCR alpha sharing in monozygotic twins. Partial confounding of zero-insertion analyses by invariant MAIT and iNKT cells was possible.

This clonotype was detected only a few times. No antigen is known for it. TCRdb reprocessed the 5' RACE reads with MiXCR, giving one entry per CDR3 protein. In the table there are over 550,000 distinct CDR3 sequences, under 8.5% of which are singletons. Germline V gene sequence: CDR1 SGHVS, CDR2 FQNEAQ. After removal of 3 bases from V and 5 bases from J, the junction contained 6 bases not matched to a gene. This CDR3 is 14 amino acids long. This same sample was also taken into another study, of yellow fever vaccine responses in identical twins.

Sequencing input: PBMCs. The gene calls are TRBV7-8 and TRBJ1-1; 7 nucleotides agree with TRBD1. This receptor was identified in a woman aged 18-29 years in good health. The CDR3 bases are TGTGCCAGCAGCTTCGACAGGGTTCGGACTGAAGCTTTCTTT. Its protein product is CASSFDRVRTEAFF. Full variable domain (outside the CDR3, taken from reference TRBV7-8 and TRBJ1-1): GAGVSQSPRYKVAKRGQDVALRCDPISGHVSLFWYQQALGQGPEFLTYFQNEAQLDKSGLPSDRFFAERPEGSVSTLKIQRTQQEDSAVYLCASSFDRVRTEAFFGQGTRLTVV.